Listed here is a single T cell receptor beta chain. The V gene lost 3 bases and the J gene lost 6 bases, with 6 bases spanning the gap. Per the germline V gene, CDR1 is MDHEN and CDR2 is SYDVKM. The CDR3 totals 13 residues. This sample was taken from a study of blood T cell repertoires in COVID-19. Overall study context: From the United States, Italy and Spain came samples of acute and convalescent COVID-19.

Libraries were prepared by immunoSEQ multiplex PCR; TCRdb keeps only in-frame clonotypes and omits some of them. The data show about 250,000 clones, 75% to 85% seen once. The chain is built from TRBV28 and TRBJ1-6; the D gene is possibly TRBD1 (6 bases). The sequence was obtained from a man aged 50 or older with active or convalescent COVID-19. Sample: peripheral blood. The CDR3: CASSFRGNSPLHF. CDR3 DNA: TGTGCCAGCAGTTTCAGGGGTAATTCACCCCTCCACTTT.